This T cell receptor beta chain was documented in a study of blood T cell repertoires in COVID-19. The overall study: COVID-19 samples, acute and convalescent, were from the United States, Italy and Spain.

Methods used by the authors: Amplification with reference gene primers provided the estimates of nucleated cell counts. Data came from immunoSEQ multiplex PCR; TCRdb stores just in-frame clones and leaves some out. The V and J calls and clone size were taken over from that table, and D and trimming were inferred from the DNA. There are tens of thousands of clones in the sample; 79% occur only once, and roughly 5.9% lies in the top ten. The count of this clone is one. This sequence originates from an elderly woman with active or convalescent COVID-19. Specimen: peripheral blood.

The CDR3 reads CACGGFYGYTF. CDR3 nucleotides: TGTGCCTGCGGGGGATTCTATGGCTACACCTTC. The chain employs TRBV6-5 and TRBJ1-2, with D perhaps TRBD1 (5 bases). The germline V and J ends were trimmed by 11 bases and 4 bases, with 11 bases remaining between them. Germline V gene data show CDR1 as MNHEY and CDR2 as SVGAGI. The CDR3 is 11 amino acids.